This T cell receptor (beta chain) stems from a study of immune heterogeneity within non-small cell lung tumors. Study-level findings and limits: Recurrence of identical dominant CDR3 beta clonotypes was observed across intrapatient tumor sites, concomitant with site-unique high-frequency clones. Between one patient and another, high-frequency T-cell receptor beta clonotypes were largely distinct.

This clonotype was observed a handful of times. Its target is unknown. Multiplex PCR amplified the TCR beta CDR3 region. Its first round ran for around 10 cycles with 32 V and 13 J primers. MiXCR was run by TCRdb on the multiplex PCR reads, yielding one entry per CDR3 protein. In the table there are roughly 4,500 distinct CDR3 sequences, around a fifth of which are singletons. Template material comprised bulk tumor genomic DNA at 550 to 650 ng per sample. Surgical sampling yielded several biopsies per primary tumor (spaced far apart). Before undergoing curative surgery, patients had newly diagnosed non-small cell lung cancer that was untreated. Everyone who gave samples had just been diagnosed with non-small cell lung cancer and was having surgery with curative intent. Germline V gene sequence: CDR1 LNHDA, CDR2 SQIVND (reference sequence). Trimming took off 4 bases at V and 2 bases at J, with 20 bases between the two ends. The CDR3 is 18 amino acids.

Sequenced material: lung tumor tissue. The chain couples TRBV19 to TRBJ2-2, with D tentatively TRBD1 (5 bases). The receptor comes from a man between 65 and 79 years old with non-small cell lung cancer. The CDR3 bases are TGTGCCAGTAGTACCCCCCGGCTGGGCAGGGTAAACACCGGGGAGCTGTTTTTT. Protein: CASSTPRLGRVNTGELFF.